These 20 T cell receptor beta chains were sequenced from one sample in a study of T cell responses to AZD1222 COVID-19 vaccine. Profiled with immunoSEQ multiplex PCR; TCRdb holds only in-frame clones, not every one. Altogether roughly 120,000 clones are present, roughly four fifths being singletons, with the ten largest covering 4% to 5%. Sequenced material: peripheral blood, taken on day 0 of AZD1222 vaccination. The receptors stem from an adult in good health.

V gene TRBV7-8 combines with J gene TRBJ2-3; 12 nucleotides match TRBD2. The CDR3 loop spans 16 amino acids. The V gene's germline CDR1 is SGHVS and CDR2 FQNEAQ. After removal of 5 bases from V and 5 bases from J, the junction contained 8 bases not matched to a gene. The CDR3 DNA is TGTGCCAGCAGCATTCTAGCGGGAGGGCCAATAGATACGCAGTATTTT. This translates into CASSILAGGPIDTQYF.

The rearrangement joins TRBV6-5 to TRBJ2-7; D remains ambiguous. Germline V gene lookup returns CDR1 MNHEY and CDR2 SVGAGI. The CDR3 extends over 11 amino acids. Deletions cut 6 bases from V and 5 bases from J, with 8 bases between. The CDR3 coding sequence is TGTGCCAGCAGGGAGTACGACGAGCAGTACTTC. Translation: CASREYDEQYF.

This clone appeared once. The V gene is TRBV7-2, the J gene TRBJ2-1; 9 nucleotides match TRBD1. Germline assignment: CDR1 SGHTA and CDR2 FQGNSA. Trimming at V came to 0 bases and at J to 0 bases, leaving 3 bases not matched to a gene. The CDR3 spans 17 residues. The CDR3 sequence is CASSLAGTGNSYNEQFF. CDR3 DNA: TGTGCCAGCAGCTTAGCAGGGACAGGGAACTCCTACAATGAGCAGTTCTTC. Filled out from reference TRBV7-2 and TRBJ2-1, the complete variable domain reads GAGVSQSPSNKVTEKGKDVELRCDPISGHTALYWYRQSLGQGLEFLIYFQGNSAPDKSGLPSDRFSAERTGGSVSTLTIQRTQQEDSAVYLCASSLAGTGNSYNEQFFGPGTRLTVL.

The chain recombines TRBV6-5 with TRBJ1-3; D might be TRBD1 (5 bases). Germline CDR1 MNHEY, CDR2 SVGAGI. The CDR3 covers 15 residues. The V and J ends lost 6 bases and 0 bases respectively, with 12 bases between them. The CDR3 spells CASSRTQSSGNTIYF. CDR3 nucleotides: TGTGCCAGCAGCCGGACACAGAGCTCTGGAAACACCATATATTTT.

The chain joins TRBV5-4 to TRBJ2-1, with 8 bases fitting TRBD1. V was pared by 3 bases and J by 6 bases, with 11 bases of the junction left unmatched. The CDR3 is 16 amino acids. CDR1 and CDR2 from the germline V gene are SGHNT and YYREEE (reference sequence). CDR3 sequence reads: CASSSDGGQGFNEQFF. DNA for the CDR3: TGTGCCAGCAGCTCGGACGGAGGACAGGGTTTCAATGAGCAGTTCTTC.

V usage is TRBV6-1 and J usage is TRBJ1-1, with 7 bases identical to TRBD1. CDR3 size: 15 residues. Germline V CDR1 and CDR2: MNHNS, SASEGT. With 3 bases clipped from V and 2 bases from J, the junction kept 6 bases outside the gene matches. The chain's CDR3 is CASSDPGQINTEAFF. CDR3 nucleotides: TGTGCCAGCAGTGACCCGGGACAGATTAACACTGAAGCTTTCTTT.

This chain uses TRBV21-1 with TRBJ2-1; TRBD2, the D gene given by the table, was not confirmed from the DNA. TRBV21-1 represents a pseudogene. This CDR3 contains 20 residues. CDR3 DNA sequence: TGTGCCAGCAGGAAGATGCGGGGAGCGGGGCCATGGACCTCCTACAATGAGCAGTTCTTC. Residues: CASRKMRGAGPWTSYNEQFF.

A few counts support this clone. The chain employs TRBV6-5 and TRBJ1-5; D gene ambiguous. Trimming took 7 bases from V and 9 from J, leaving 19 bases between them. The CDR3 sequence is 14 residues long. Germline loops: CDR1 MNHEY, CDR2 SVGAGI. The chain's CDR3 is CASTPEAGRGPQHF. CDR3 sequence (DNA): TGTGCCAGCACCCCGGAGGCAGGCCGGGGGCCCCAGCATTTT.

The V gene is TRBV19, the J gene TRBJ2-4, with D uncertain. This CDR3 spans 13 amino acids. Germline CDR1 is LNHDA and CDR2 is SQIVND (reference sequence). Deletions cut 9 bases from V and 0 bases from J, with 9 bases between. The chain's CDR3 is CASLSIAKNIQYF. The DNA for the CDR3 is TGTGCCAGCCTCAGTATAGCCAAAAACATTCAGTACTTC.

This clone was picked up one time. The chain combines TRBV28 with TRBJ2-7; the D gene is possibly TRBD2 (5 bases). Germline V gene lookup returns CDR1 MDHEN and CDR2 SYDVKM. Trimming removed 2 bases at V and 0 bases at J, with 8 bases between. The CDR3 is 14 residues long. This CDR3 reads CASSLRESSYEQYF. Written as DNA, the CDR3 is TGTGCCAGCAGTTTAAGGGAGAGCTCCTACGAGCAGTACTTC.

V usage is TRBV12-3 or TRBV12-4 and J usage is TRBJ2-3; perhaps TRBD2 as D (6 bases). V was cut by 6 bases and J by 5 bases, with 9 bases left in between. The CDR3 is 12 residues long. The CDR3 sequence is CASSRAGDTQYF. CDR3 nucleotide sequence: TGTGCCAGCAGCCGAGCGGGAGATACGCAGTATTTT.

This clone was observed a single time. The chain links TRBV14 to TRBJ1-1; D possibly corresponds to TRBD1 (5 bases). The CDR3 extends over 13 amino acids. V dropped 6 bases and J dropped 0 bases, with 8 bases sitting between them. CDR1 is SGHDN, CDR2 FVKESK, per germline. This CDR3 is CASRWGLNTEAFF. The CDR3 DNA follows: TGTGCCAGCAGATGGGGCCTGAACACTGAAGCTTTCTTT.

J is TRBJ2-7 and V is TRBV6-5, with D tentatively TRBD2 (6 bases). In germline, CDR1 is MNHEY, CDR2 SVGAGI. The CDR3 consists of 13 residues. V gave up 7 bases and J gave up 4 bases, with 14 bases separating them. The CDR3: CASTRGGRYEQYF. CDR3 nucleotides: TGTGCCAGCACCCGAGGAGGGAGGTACGAGCAGTACTTC.

The sample holds one count of this clone. The V call is TRBV18, the J call TRBJ1-1; 8 nucleotides align to TRBD1. Trimming at V came to 3 bases and at J to 4 bases, leaving 10 bases not matched to a gene. This CDR3 has 16 amino acids. Germline values: CDR1 KGHSH, CDR2 LQKENI. CDR3 in DNA: TGTGCCAGCTCACCCCTATCGACAGGGGACACCACTGAAGCTTTCTTT. It yields the protein CASSPLSTGDTTEAFF.

The chain combines TRBV11-2 with TRBJ2-5, with D maybe TRBD2 (5 bases). The V gene's germline CDR1 is SGHAT and CDR2 FQNNGV. The CDR3 has 13 residues. V gave up 4 bases and J gave up 14 bases, with 20 bases separating them. CDR3 in amino acids: CASSSPSGSGEYF. The CDR3 nucleotides are TGTGCCAGCAGCTCCCCCTCGGGGAGCGGTGAATACTTC.

The chain couples TRBV1 to TRBJ2-3; the table calls TRBD2, which could not be checked here. TRBV1 is labeled a pseudogene. This CDR3 region has 16 residues. The DNA of the CDR3 is TGCACCAGCAGTCCTCAGAGCGGGGGGCACACAGATACGCAGTATTTT. It specifies CTSSPQSGGHTDTQYF.

The chain is built from TRBV10-1 and TRBJ2-5; 10 bases fit TRBD2. V was clipped by 0 bases and J by 5 bases; unmatched bases: 6. Germline CDR1 reads WNHNN; CDR2 reads SYGVQD (reference sequence). This CDR3 is built from 16 residues. Written as DNA, the CDR3 is TGCGCCAGCAGTGAGTCGCTAGCGGGAGCGGTGGAGACCCAGTACTTC. It yields the protein CASSESLAGAVETQYF.

This clone was observed once. The rearrangement links TRBV9 to TRBJ2-7, with TRBD2 matching over 7 bases. V was clipped by 4 bases and J by 5 bases; unmatched bases: 12. This CDR3 is 15 amino acids long. Germline CDR1 SGDLS, CDR2 YYNGEE. For the CDR3, the DNA is TGTGCCAGCAGCAAAGAGTTGACTAGCCTCCACGAGCAGTACTTC. It specifies CASSKELTSLHEQYF.

The V and J genes are TRBV3-1 (or the pseudogene TRBV3-2) and TRBJ1-2; a weak D match, TRBD1 (6 bases). The CDR3 has 15 residues. Trimming took off 1 base at V and 4 bases at J, with 13 bases between the two ends. Germline V gene sequence: CDR1 LGHDT, CDR2 YNNKEL (reference sequence). The CDR3 loop is CASSQATTGVYGYTF. The CDR3 nucleotides read TGTGCCAGCAGCCAAGCGACGACAGGAGTCTATGGCTACACCTTC.

J is TRBJ2-5 and V is TRBV25-1, with D perhaps TRBD1 or TRBD2 (5 bases each). Germline assignment: CDR1 MGHDK and CDR2 SYGVNS. The CDR3 totals 13 residues. Trimming left V 7 bases short and J 4 bases short, with 13 bases between. The CDR3 nucleotides are TGTGCCAGCACCCCCGGGGCAGGAGAGACCCAGTACTTC. Translation: CASTPGAGETQYF.